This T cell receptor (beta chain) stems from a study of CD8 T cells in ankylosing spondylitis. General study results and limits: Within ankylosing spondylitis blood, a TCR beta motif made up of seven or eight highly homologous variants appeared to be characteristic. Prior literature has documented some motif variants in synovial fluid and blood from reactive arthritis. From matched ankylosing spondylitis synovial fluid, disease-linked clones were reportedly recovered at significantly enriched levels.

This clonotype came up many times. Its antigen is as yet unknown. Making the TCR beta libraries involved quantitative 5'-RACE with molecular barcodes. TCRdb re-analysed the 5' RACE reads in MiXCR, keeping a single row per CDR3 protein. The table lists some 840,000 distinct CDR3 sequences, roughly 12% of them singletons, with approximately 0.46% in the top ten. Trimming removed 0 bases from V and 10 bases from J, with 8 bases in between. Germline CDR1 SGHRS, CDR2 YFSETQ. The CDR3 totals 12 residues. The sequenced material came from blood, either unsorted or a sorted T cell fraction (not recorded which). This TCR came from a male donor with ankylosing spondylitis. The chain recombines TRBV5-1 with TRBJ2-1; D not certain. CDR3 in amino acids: CASSLELGEQFF. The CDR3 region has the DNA TGCGCCAGCAGCTTGGAACTGGGGGAGCAGTTCTTC.